This TCR beta chain was captured by sequencing in a study of CD8 T cells in Susac syndrome. Reverse transcription of 0.5 to 1 ug RNA was carried out with random hexamers. Using its own MiXCR run on the immunoSEQ multiplex PCR reads, TCRdb lists one record per CDR3 protein. The top ten hold 0.1% to 0.15% of the sample, which has 150,000 to 200,000 distinct CDR3 sequences, roughly 95% seen once. TEMRA cells were FACS-enriched and CD8+ and CD4+ T cells negatively isolated. The ends were cut back, 3 bases at V and 1 base at J, with 15 bases in the middle. The germline V gene encodes CDR1 SGHVS and CDR2 FNYEAQ. This CDR3 has 17 residues.

The chain employs TRBV7-6 and TRBJ2-2, with D possibly matching TRBD2 (5 bases). The source is a human donor with Susac syndrome. Specimen: CD4+ T cells from PBMCs. CDR3 nucleotide sequence: TGTGCCAGCAGCTTTCGGGGTGCAGGAGAGAACACCGGGGAGCTGTTTTTT. Residues: CASSFRGAGENTGELFF.